The source of this T cell receptor (beta chain) is a study of T cell responses to AZD1222 COVID-19 vaccine. Study context: Pooled samples include second doses given at about 4 or 12 weeks. Points from the study as a whole: Spike-specific TCR breadth and depth went up after people got two AZD1222 doses.

CDR3 length equals 12 residues. V dropped 2 bases and J dropped 11 bases, with 12 bases sitting between them. The germline V gene encodes CDR1 SGHDT and CDR2 YYEEEE. This table comes from immunoSEQ multiplex PCR, and its TCRdb copy is limited to in-frame clones, with some not included. The sample shows over 150,000 clones, 80% to 90% of them seen only once. This clone was seen only once. What it binds is unknown. Sequenced here: peripheral blood, sampled on day 0 of AZD1222 vaccination. The sequence was collected from an adult in good health. J is TRBJ2-3 and V is TRBV5-6; D ambiguous. The chain's CDR3 is CASSLTPLVQYF. The DNA for the CDR3 is TGTGCCAGCAGCTTAACTCCTCTAGTGCAGTATTTT.